This T cell receptor beta chain was profiled in a study of a mutant IDH1 vaccine in newly diagnosed glioma. Across the whole study: Following radiotherapy alone, or alongside temozolomide cycles, vaccination was started after an interval of 4-6 weeks. Study-wide findings and caveats: A vaccine-induced immune response developed in roughly 93% of the patients.

With 0 bases clipped from V and 3 bases from J, the junction kept 10 bases outside the gene matches. The germline CDR1 and CDR2 sequences are LGHNA and YNFKEQ. CDR3 length equals 17 residues. Repertoires were generated with immunoSEQ multiplex PCR, while TCRdb's copy carries only in-frame clones and drops some. Of 25,000 to 35,000 clones listed, around 91% are singletons. Concerning this clone: The antigen remains unidentified.

The sample's time point: week 11, during vaccination. Topical imiquimod was applied with each vaccine dose, which held 300 ug of mutant IDH1 20-mer peptide. The sequence was obtained from a young man with glioma. The material was PBMCs, obtained from a glioma patient whose treatment included an IDH1 peptide vaccine. The rearrangement joins TRBV4-2 to TRBJ2-7; 8 bases agree with TRBD1. The CDR3 sequence is CASSQEWGQGAVYEQYF. CDR3 in DNA: TGTGCCAGCAGCCAAGAATGGGGGCAGGGGGCTGTCTACGAGCAGTACTTC.